A single sample gave rise to the 24 T cell receptor beta chains below, sequenced in a study of molecular identifiers for immune sequencing clone quantification. From the PCR reads, TCRdb called clonotypes with MiXCR, one entry per CDR3 protein. The sample yields about 500,000 distinct CDR3 sequences, less than 30% seen once. The sample consisted of naive CD8+ T cells from blood, with Jurkat cell RNA spiked in. Sample subset: FACS-sorted CD8+CD4-CCR7+CD45RA+ naive T cells. All receptors come from a human donor in good health. Some libraries in this study had Jurkat cell RNA spiked in.

Regarding this clonotype: Possible read error: a much larger clone is one base away. The rearrangement links TRBV28 to TRBJ2-1, with D possibly matching TRBD2 (6 bases). The CDR3 has 15 amino acids. Germline CDR1 reads MDHEN; CDR2 reads SYDVKM. Trimming removed 3 bases from V and 9 bases from J, with 18 bases in between. The CDR3 sequence is CASSLLAEGRGEQFF. The CDR3 nucleotides are TGTGCCAGCAGTTTGTTAGCGGAAGGGCGCGGTGAGCAGTTCTTC.

In regard to this clonotype: A much more abundant neighbour one base away suggests this may be a read error. The rearrangement joins TRBV12-3 or TRBV12-4 to TRBJ2-3, with D unresolved. V was trimmed by 5 bases and J by 6 bases, leaving 9 bases between them. The CDR3 totals 12 residues. The CDR3 sequence is CASSPSEDTQYF. For the CDR3, the DNA is TGTGCCAGCAGTCCCAGCGAGGATACGCAGTATTTT.

This clonotype came up many times. The V call is TRBV12-3 or TRBV12-4, the J call TRBJ1-2; D perhaps matches TRBD1 (5 bases). The CDR3 has 13 amino acids. V lost 3 bases, J lost 5 bases, and 10 bases lay in between. This CDR3 is CASSFAGSYGYTF. The CDR3 nucleotides are TGTGCCAGCAGTTTTGCAGGGTCGTATGGCTACACCTTC.

In regard to this clonotype: A read error may explain this, as a much larger clone is one base away. This rearrangement joins TRBV29-1 to TRBJ1-1; D is unresolved. The CDR3 totals 13 residues. The germline V gene encodes CDR1 SQVTM and CDR2 ANQGSEA. CDR3 sequence (DNA): TGCGGCGTTATCTTCGCAGCGAACACTGAAGCTTTCTTT. Translated: CGVIFAANTEAFF.

V usage is TRBV4-1 and J usage is TRBJ2-7, with a weak D call TRBD2 (7 bases). This CDR3 is built from 12 residues. Trimming took off 5 bases at V and 7 bases at J, with 12 bases between the two ends. The germline CDR1 and CDR2 sequences are MGHRA and YSYEKL. The CDR3 nucleotides are TGCGCCAGCAGCTATGAGGGGGGGGAGCAGTACTTC. Its protein product is CASSYEGGEQYF.

This chain joins TRBV6-2 or TRBV6-3 and TRBJ1-4; no clear D gene. The CDR3 has 16 residues. The germline V gene encodes CDR1 MNHEY and CDR2 SVGEGT. V lost 2 bases and J lost 8, with 18 bases in between. CDR3 residues: CASSYDPGGPREKLFF. The CDR3 bases are TGTGCCAGCAGTTACGATCCGGGCGGACCGAGGGAAAAACTGTTTTTT.

This clonotype has a count of ten or more. This rearrangement joins TRBV5-6 to TRBJ1-5; the match to TRBD1 covers 7 bases. The CDR3 extends over 20 amino acids. Trimming at V came to 0 bases and at J to 1 base, leaving 16 bases not matched to a gene. Germline assignment: CDR1 SGHDT and CDR2 YYEEEE. The CDR3 coding sequence is TGTGCCAGCAGCTTGGTACTTCCTGGGACAGTTATCCAGAGCAATCAGCCCCAGCATTTT. Residues: CASSLVLPGTVIQSNQPQHF.

This clonotype was seen more than once but under ten times. J is TRBJ2-7 and V is TRBV7-9; a weak D match, TRBD2 (7 bases). V gave up 4 bases and J gave up 4 bases, with 17 bases separating them. The length of the CDR3 is 15 residues. The germline V gene encodes CDR1 SEHNR and CDR2 FQNEAQ (reference sequence). The CDR3 nucleotides read TGTGCCAGCAGCTCAAGCCGGGGGGCGGTGTACGAGCAGTACTTC. Translated: CASSSSRGAVYEQYF.

V gene TRBV13 combines with J gene TRBJ2-3; D is perhaps TRBD1 (6 bases). The CDR3 runs 15 residues. V was cut by 5 bases and J by 5 bases, with 17 bases left in between. CDR1 PRHDT and CDR2 FYEKMQ come from the germline V gene (reference sequence). CDR3 nucleotides: TGTGCCAGCAGCCCAGTGATGGGGGCGGGAGATACGCAGTATTTT. This sequence encodes CASSPVMGAGDTQYF.

Notes on this clonotype: Possible read error: a much larger clone is one base away. The chain uses TRBV13 and TRBJ1-1, with 10 bases matching TRBD1. The CDR3 covers 14 residues. Germline-derived CDR1 and CDR2 are PRHDT and FYEKMQ (reference sequence). V gave up 7 bases and J gave up 1 base; unmatched junction bases: 3. Here the CDR3 DNA reads TGTGCCAGCAAGGGACAGGGGTGGAACACTGAAGCTTTCTTT. This translates into CASKGQGWNTEAFF. Complete variable domain (other parts from reference TRBV13 and TRBJ1-1): AAGVIQSPRHLIKEKRETATLKCYPIPRHDTVYWYQQGPGQDPQFLISFYEKMQSDKGSIPDRFSAQQFSDYHSELNMSSLELGDSALYFCASKGQGWNTEAFFGQGTRLTVV.

The chain joins TRBV4-3 to TRBJ2-3; 8 bases match TRBD1. The V gene's germline CDR1 is LGHNA and CDR2 YSLEER. The CDR3 is 16 amino acids. V trimming: 0 bases; J trimming: 3 bases; junction bases outside the gene matches: 5. The CDR3 region has the DNA TGCGCCAGCAGCCAAGAACAGGGGGGTTTTACAGATACGCAGTATTTT. Translation gives CASSQEQGGFTDTQYF.

This clonotype was found a few times. The chain links TRBV12-3 or TRBV12-4 to TRBJ2-5; D gene uncertain. There are 13 residues in the CDR3. V was clipped by 5 bases and J by 5 bases, with 12 bases between them. Written as DNA, the CDR3 is TGTGCCAGCAGTAATGAGGATGGGGAGACCCAGTACTTC. As protein: CASSNEDGETQYF.

In this sample, this clonotype turned up a few times. The V call is TRBV6-5, the J call TRBJ2-3; possible D gene TRBD2, 5 bases. The ends were cut back, 2 bases at V and 4 bases at J, with 7 bases in the middle. Germline V gene sequence: CDR1 MNHEY, CDR2 SVGAGI. The CDR3 contains 13 residues. The CDR3 protein is CASSYLASDTQYF. The CDR3 nucleotides read TGTGCCAGCAGTTACCTAGCCTCAGATACGCAGTATTTT.

This rearrangement joins TRBV28 to TRBJ2-1; TRBD2 matches 11 bases. CDR3 length: 12 amino acids. Germline V gives CDR1 MDHEN, CDR2 SYDVKM. V lost 2 bases and J lost 14; bases outside the gene matches: 2. Written as DNA, the CDR3 is TGTGCCAGCAGTTTAATGACTAGCGGGAAGTTCTTC. Translating gives CASSLMTSGKFF.

This clonotype was counted at least ten times. The V and J genes are TRBV10-2 and TRBJ1-1; D call uncertain. Deletions cut 3 bases from V and 8 bases from J, with 7 bases between. The germline CDR1 and CDR2 sequences are WSHSY and SAAADI. CDR3 length: 11 amino acids. Here the CDR3 reads CASSEHKEAFF. Here the CDR3 DNA reads TGCGCCAGCAGTGAACATAAAGAAGCTTTCTTT.

This clonotype has a handful of counts. The chain joins TRBV15 to TRBJ2-3; 14 positions agree with TRBD2. Germline values: CDR1 LNHNV, CDR2 YYDKDF (reference sequence). Trimming took 3 bases from V and 4 from J; bases not matched to a gene: 6. The CDR3 consists of 17 residues. CDR3 region: CATSRDGTSGRPDTQYF. The CDR3 region has the DNA TGTGCCACCAGCAGGGACGGGACTAGCGGGAGACCAGATACGCAGTATTTT.

On this clonotype: A much larger clone sits a single nucleotide away, making a read error possible. The chain recombines TRBV7-9 with TRBJ2-7; D possibly uses TRBD1 or TRBD2 (5 bases each). This CDR3 region has 13 residues. Trimming pared 1 base from V and 5 bases from J, leaving 9 bases between. CDR1 is SEHNR and CDR2 is FQNEAQ in the germline V gene (reference sequence). DNA for the CDR3: TGTGCCAGCAGCTTAGTGGGGGACGACGAGCAGTACTTC. The encoded protein is CASSLVGDDEQYF.

DNA of the CDR3: TGTGCCAGTAGTTCACCCTACACCTTC. This encodes CASSSPYTF. The chain has TRBV19 and TRBJ1-2; D unclear. V was shortened by 5 bases and J by 10 bases, with 5 bases between the two germline ends. Germline V gene lookup returns CDR1 LNHDA and CDR2 SQIVND (reference sequence). This CDR3 region has 9 residues. The complete variable domain, with remaining parts taken from reference TRBV19 and TRBJ1-2, reads DGGITQSPKYLFRKEGQNVTLSCEQNLNHDAMYWYRQDPGQGLRLIYYSQIVNDFQKGDIAEGYSVSREKKESFPLTVTSAQKNPTAFYLCASSSPYTFGSGTRLTVV.

This clonotype was observed a handful of times. The V call is TRBV6-2 or TRBV6-3, the J call TRBJ2-3; maybe TRBD2 (6 bases). The CDR3 consists of 15 residues. The germline gives CDR1 MNHEY, CDR2 SVGEGT. Trimming took 2 bases from V and 2 from J, leaving 11 bases between them. The CDR3 loop is CASSYVLAITDTQYF. The CDR3 DNA reads TGTGCCAGCAGTTACGTACTAGCCATCACAGATACGCAGTATTTT.

This clonotype was seen more than once but under ten times. The rearrangement joins TRBV15 to TRBJ2-7, with D perhaps TRBD1 (6 bases). This CDR3 is built from 16 residues. V shed 3 bases and J shed 0 bases, with 15 bases lying between them. CDR1 and CDR2 from the germline V gene are LNHNV and YYDKDF (reference sequence). The CDR3 here is CATSSLRDRPSYEQYF. In DNA form, the CDR3 reads TGTGCCACCAGCAGCCTCCGAGACAGGCCCTCCTACGAGCAGTACTTC.

This chain links TRBV4-3 with TRBJ2-7; D ambiguous. V was pared by 1 base and J by 5 bases, with 9 bases between. The CDR3 runs 13 residues. Germline loops: CDR1 LGHNA, CDR2 YSLEER. The CDR3 DNA reads TGCGCCAGCAGCCAAGGGCGCTTAAACGAGCAGTACTTC. Translated, it gives CASSQGRLNEQYF.

This clonotype was found a few times. The chain recombines TRBV7-2 with TRBJ2-7; D is unresolved. Germline V CDR1 and CDR2: SGHTA, FQGNSA. This CDR3 has 13 amino acids. With 4 bases removed from V and 3 bases from J, the gap between germline ends came to 10 bases. CDR3 protein: CASSSWVGYEQYF. The CDR3 DNA reads TGTGCCAGCAGCTCGTGGGTGGGCTACGAGCAGTACTTC.

The sample holds a few counts of this clonotype. The gene calls are TRBV27 and TRBJ2-7; possible D gene TRBD1, 7 bases. The CDR3 runs 15 residues. The germline V gene encodes CDR1 MNHEY and CDR2 SMNVEV (reference sequence). The ends were cut back, 3 bases at V and 2 bases at J, with 14 bases in the middle. CDR3 residues: CASSFGQGGPYEQYF. DNA for the CDR3: TGTGCCAGCAGTTTCGGGCAGGGGGGTCCCTACGAGCAGTACTTC.

This clonotype was recorded many times. This chain connects TRBV4-1 to TRBJ2-3; D call uncertain. Trimming took 0 bases from V and 2 from J, leaving 12 bases between them. This CDR3 contains 16 residues. Per the germline V gene, CDR1 is MGHRA and CDR2 is YSYEKL. The CDR3 DNA is TGCGCCAGCAGCCAAGATTTCCTAGAGGCCACAGATACGCAGTATTTT. It specifies CASSQDFLEATDTQYF.